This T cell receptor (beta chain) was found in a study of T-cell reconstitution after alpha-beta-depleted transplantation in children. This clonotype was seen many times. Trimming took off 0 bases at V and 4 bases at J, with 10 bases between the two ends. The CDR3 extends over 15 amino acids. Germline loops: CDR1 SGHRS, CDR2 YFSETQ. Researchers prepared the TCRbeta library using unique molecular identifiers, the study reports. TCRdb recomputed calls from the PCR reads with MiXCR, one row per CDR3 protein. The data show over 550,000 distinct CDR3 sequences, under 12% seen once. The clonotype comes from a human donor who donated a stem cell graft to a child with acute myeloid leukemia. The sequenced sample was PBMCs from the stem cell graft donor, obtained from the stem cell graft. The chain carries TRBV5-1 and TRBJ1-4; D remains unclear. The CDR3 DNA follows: TGCGCCAGCAGCTTGGTGGGCAGTAGTAATGAAAAACTGTTTTTT. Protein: CASSLVGSSNEKLFF.